This T cell receptor beta chain comes out of a study of T cells in Graves' hyperthyroidism and ophthalmopathy. Amplification targeted TCR beta CDR3 regions from RNA transcripts. HTBI primers drove first-round RT-PCR of the TCR CDR3. TCRdb independently ran MiXCR on the multiplex PCR reads; one entry per CDR3 protein. The table shows 650,000 to 800,000 distinct CDR3 sequences, with 45% occurring only once. Trimming stripped 8 bases from V and 4 bases from J, with 8 bases between. Germline V gene sequence: CDR1 SNHLY, CDR2 FYNNEI. The CDR3 totals 11 residues. This clonotype was observed many times. The source of this sequence is an adult man with Graves' disease, either hyperthyroidism or ophthalmopathy (not recorded which). The gene calls are TRBV2 and TRBJ1-2; D uncertain. The sample consisted of peripheral blood or thyroid tissue (not recorded which). The CDR3 spells CASANLYGYTF. The CDR3 region has the DNA TGTGCCAGCGCCAACCTCTATGGCTACACCTTC.